This T cell receptor (beta chain) was retrieved from a study of tumor-infiltrating lymphocytes in oesophageal squamous cell carcinoma. CDR1 and CDR2 (germline): MNHEY, SMNVEV (reference sequence). The trim removed 6 bases at V and 7 bases at J, leaving 13 bases unmatched. CDR3 length equals 15 residues. TCRdb redid the calling of the PCR reads with MiXCR, one entry per CDR3 protein. The table shows approximately 9,700 distinct CDR3 sequences, with about three fifths occurring only once. This clonotype was sampled from a male donor with esophageal squamous cell carcinoma. V gene TRBV27 combines with J gene TRBJ2-5; 8 nucleotides line up with TRBD2. The sample consisted of esophageal tumor tissue. DNA for the CDR3: TGTGCCAGCAGGGGAACTAGCGGCCCAAGAGGGACCCAGTACTTC. Its translation: CASRGTSGPRGTQYF.